This T cell receptor (beta chain) was documented in a study of spatial heterogeneity in lung cancer. The time point: sample taken at primary tumor resection. Whole RNA, which was extracted from tumor, nontumor lung tissue or frozen PBMC, was sequenced without any cell sorting. A distinct unique molecular identifier was carried by each TCR cDNA molecule. TCRdb reprocessed the 5' RACE reads with MiXCR, giving one entry per CDR3 protein. The sample has about 85,000 distinct CDR3 sequences; approximately 18% are singletons. V lost 8 bases and J 10 bases, leaving 14 bases between the germline ends. Germline CDR1 reads LGHDT; CDR2 reads YNNKEL (reference sequence). The CDR3 has 11 amino acids.

The receptor comes from a male donor with early-stage non-small cell lung cancer. The sample here was PBMCs, taken at surgery. The chain uses TRBV3-1 and TRBJ2-5; D perhaps matches TRBD1 (5 bases). The CDR3 spells CASGPDRDQYF. CDR3 coding DNA: TGTGCCAGCGGACCTGACAGAGACCAGTACTTC.